This TCR beta chain was captured by sequencing in a study of cytomegalovirus exposure and HLA in healthy donors. Study-level points and caveats: In vitro testing confirmed a few CMV-associated chains as specific for CMV antigens.

60 Vbeta and 13 Jbeta primers were used in PCR. Clones were read by immunoSEQ multiplex PCR, and TCRdb kept only the in-frame ones, dropping some. The sample yields 150,000 to 160,000 clones, more than 75% seen once. Healthy individuals who donated bone marrow served as the donors. Comments on this clone: Its antigen is unidentified.

The TCR comes from a man aged 25-40 years in good health and CMV-seropositive. Sequencing input: PBMCs.

The CDR3 DNA sequence: TGTGCCAGCAGTTACTCTGAGGTTACTGAAGCTTTCTTT. Its translation is CASSYSEVTEAFF. This sequence joins TRBV6-5 and TRBJ1-1; D gene unclear. Trimming took off 0 bases at V and 5 bases at J, with 7 bases between the two ends. CDR3 length equals 13 residues. The germline CDR1 and CDR2 sequences are MNHEY and SVGAGI.